The text below deals with one T cell receptor beta chain. Its matching antigen is unknown. This sample stems from a study of T cell responses to AZD1222 COVID-19 vaccine. The overall study: Analyses pooled second doses at about 4 or about 12 weeks. Study-level points and caveats: Across the whole spike, CD4 TCRs peaked at regions 160-218 and 743-854. Clonal diversity was possibly underestimated; the donors were predominantly white British and more often female. It was only after the peak T cell response that any repertoires were sampled.

Sequenced by immunoSEQ multiplex PCR; TCRdb stores in-frame clones only, minus some. This sample has some 100,000 clones, with about 91% found just once. The V end lost 5 bases, the J end lost 7 bases, and 10 bases lay between the germline ends. CDR1 SGHAT and CDR2 FQNNGV come from the germline V gene. The length of the CDR3 is 12 residues. The sequence was collected from an adult in good health. Sequencing used peripheral blood, obtained on day 0 of AZD1222 vaccination. The chain combines TRBV11-2 with TRBJ2-3; D not certain. CDR3 nucleotide sequence: TGTGCCAGCAGCCGCCGTGTGAATACGCAGTATTTT. Translation gives CASSRRVNTQYF.